A selection of T cell receptor beta chains follows, all from one sample in a study of shared clonotypes between healthy human individuals. Here immunoSEQ multiplex PCR was the method, and the copy in TCRdb shows in-frame clones only, minus some. The sample contains some 1 million clones, around 76% of which appear only once. Sequences were obtained from memory CD4+ T cells sorted from blood. These receptors were taken from a man aged 18 to 29 in good health. Each CDR3 is given with its conserved first and last residue. The order of the fields is J gene, D gene, clone size, V gene, CDR3 DNA, CDR3 protein. The D gene is left open where the match is weak. Some rows have no size entry. The others give once, few or many, or a class for an expanded clone.

>TRBJ2-2|TRBD2|.|TRBV2
TGTGCCAGCAGTAAACTAGCGGGAGAATTCGGGGAGCTGTTTTTT
CASSKLAGEFGELFF
>TRBJ2-5|.|once|TRBV19
TGTGCCAGCCGGGACTCCCGTGTCAGAGAGACCCAGTACTTC
CASRDSRVRETQYF
>TRBJ2-1|TRBD2|.|TRBV10-1
TGCGCCAGCAGTGCGAGCGGGGGGAGTAATGAGCAGTTCTTC
CASSASGGSNEQFF
>TRBJ1-6|.|.|TRBV5-1
TGCGCCAGCAGCTTGGCCCCTGCAGGGTTTGGGTCACCCCTCCACTTT
CASSLAPAGFGSPLHF
>TRBJ2-7|.|few|TRBV2
TGTGCCAGCAGCCGGGACCGAAGCGACTACGAGCAGTACTTC
CASSRDRSDYEQYF
>TRBJ2-7|TRBD1|once|TRBV9
TGTGCCAGCAGCGCATCGACAGGGGGGCCCTACGAGCAGTACTTC
CASSASTGGPYEQYF
>TRBJ1-1|TRBD1|.|TRBV5-8
TGTGCCAGCAGCTCCGGGACAGGGGCAAGGAACACTGAAGCTTTCTTT
CASSSGTGARNTEAFF
>TRBJ1-5|.|few|TRBV30
TGTGCCTGGAGCCTCCCGGGCAGGGCCCAGCCCCAGCATTTT
CAWSLPGRAQPQHF
>TRBJ1-2|.|.|TRBV28
TGTGCCAGCAGTCCACCGGACACGGTGCTTTATGGCTACACCTTC
CASSPPDTVLYGYTF
>TRBJ1-1|.|.|TRBV5-5
TGTGCCAGCAGCTTGGCCCCCTACACCATAGGCTTGTACACTGAAGCTTTCTTT
CASSLAPYTIGLYTEAFF
>TRBJ2-7|.|.|TRBV11-2
TGTGCCAGCAGCTTAGAAGGTCTCTACGAGCAGTACTTC
CASSLEGLYEQYF
>TRBJ2-3|.|.|TRBV18
TGTGCCAGCTCACTTGAATTGGGTACGCAGTATTTT
CASSLELGTQYF
>TRBJ1-6|.|.|TRBV5-6
TGTGCCAGCAGCTCCGGGACGCCAAATTCACCCCTCCACTTT
CASSSGTPNSPLHF
>TRBJ2-7|.|.|TRBV6-1
TGTGCCAGCAGTGAAGTCCAGGGCAGCTCCTACGAGCAGTACTTC
CASSEVQGSSYEQYF
>TRBJ2-1|TRBD1|.|TRBV19
TGTGCCAGTAGTCCACAGGGGACCTACAATGAGCAGTTCTTC
CASSPQGTYNEQFF
>TRBJ1-1|.|.|TRBV11-2
TGTGCCAGCAGCTCCGGATTCACTGAAGCTTTCTTT
CASSSGFTEAFF
>TRBJ1-2|.|.|TRBV5-4
TGTGCCAGCAGCTTGGACAGGACCCTTAACTATGGCTACACCTTC
CASSLDRTLNYGYTF
>TRBJ1-2|TRBD1|.|TRBV7-9
TGTGCCAGCAGCTCCGGACAGGGTGGCTACACCTTC
CASSSGQGGYTF
>TRBJ1-2|.|few|TRBV19
TGTGCCAGTACCACTAGACGGGGAAATGGCTACACCTTC
CASTTRRGNGYTF
>TRBJ2-3|TRBD2|.|TRBV10-3
TGTGCCACAACCCGGACTAGCGGGGTGGATACGCAGTATTTT
CATTRTSGVDTQYF
>TRBJ1-1|.|.|TRBV13
TGTGCCAGCAGCTTAGGGGGCCAGAACACTGAAGCTTTCTTT
CASSLGGQNTEAFF
>TRBJ2-7|TRBD1|.|TRBV11-2
TGTGCCGGCAGCCCGAGACAGGGGGGTCCCTACGAGCAGTACTTC
CAGSPRQGGPYEQYF
>TRBJ2-7|.|.|TRBV14
TGTGCCAGCAGCCAAAATTCACACTACGAGCAGTACTTC
CASSQNSHYEQYF
>TRBJ1-2|.|.|TRBV6-5
TGTGCCAGCAGTTATTATCGTGGGGTTAGAAACTATGGCTACACCTTC
CASSYYRGVRNYGYTF
>TRBJ2-1|.|.|TRBV7-9
TGTGCCAGCAGCCCCGAGGGCCAGGGTTATATCTTC
CASSPEGQGYIF
>TRBJ2-3|.|.|TRBV21-1
TGTGCCAGCAGCAAGCGGCAGGGGGCGGGCGGGGGCACAGATACGCAGTATTTT
CASSKRQGAGGGTDTQYF
>TRBJ2-5|.|.|TRBV14
TGTGCCAGCAGCCAAGTTTACGAGGAGGAGACCCAGTACTTC
CASSQVYEEETQYF
>TRBJ2-5|.|few|TRBV6-1
TGTGCCAGCAGTGAGGGGCGGAGGAATTCAATTCAAGAGACCCAGTACTTC
CASSEGRRNSIQETQYF
>TRBJ1-6|.|.|TRBV23-1
TGCGCCAGCAGTCCCGGGCACAGGGATAGTGGGTCCTATAATTCACCCCTCCACTTT
CASSPGHRDSGSYNSPLHF
>TRBJ1-1|.|.|TRBV18
TGTGCCAGCTCACCACCAGGGGATTTGAACACTGAAGCTTTCTTT
CASSPPGDLNTEAFF
>TRBJ2-7|.|.|TRBV19
TGTGCCAGTAGTATACTCGGCAGCTCCTACGAGCAGTACTTC
CASSILGSSYEQYF
>TRBJ2-1|TRBD1|.|TRBV11-3
TGTGCCAGCAGCTCAGAGGGGACAGGGCATCACAATGAGCAGTTCTTC
CASSSEGTGHHNEQFF
>TRBJ2-3|TRBD2|.|TRBV29-1
TGCAGCCTTGAGGGACTAGCGGGAGGTAGCCCAGATACGCAGTATTTT
CSLEGLAGGSPDTQYF
>TRBJ1-1|.|.|TRBV5-4
TGTGCCAGCAGCTCGGGGGGGCGCGTGACTGAAGCTTTCTTT
CASSSGGRVTEAFF
>TRBJ2-1|TRBD2|.|TRBV2
TGTGCCAGCAGTGATAGCGGGGGGGCGGTTGAGCAGTTCTTC
CASSDSGGAVEQFF
>TRBJ2-3|.|.|TRBV10-3
TGTGCCATCAGGCCGGGACCGAACACAGATACGCAGTATTTT
CAIRPGPNTDTQYF
>TRBJ1-5|.|once|TRBV30
TGTGCCTCATCTGGGGGGAATCAGCCCCAGCATTTT
CASSGGNQPQHF
>TRBJ1-2|.|few|TRBV30
TGTGCCACGGCCTTACGCTATGGCTACACCTTC
CATALRYGYTF
>TRBJ2-5|.|.|TRBV5-6
TGTGCCAGCAGTTACCGGACGGCCCAAGAGACCCAGTACTTC
CASSYRTAQETQYF
>TRBJ2-5|.|.|TRBV5-1
TGCGCCAGCAGCTTGGACAGGTGGGAGACCCAGTACTTC
CASSLDRWETQYF
>TRBJ1-6|.|.|TRBV18
TGTGCCAGCTCACCACAGGGAGACGATAATTCACCCCTCCACTTT
CASSPQGDDNSPLHF